One TCR beta chain is described in this entry. Its antigen is still unknown. This specimen belongs to a study of T cell responses to AZD1222 COVID-19 vaccine. General study points: Receipt of two AZD1222 doses was followed by a rise in Spike-specific TCR breadth and depth. White British ancestry dominated among donors, who included more females, and clonal diversity was possibly underestimated. With dominance at 160-218 and 743-854, vaccine-associated CD4 TCRs spanned spike.

Method: immunoSEQ multiplex PCR; TCRdb's copy keeps in-frame clones and lacks some. The sample holds 120,000 to 150,000 clones, roughly 90% seen once. The source is an adult who received the MenACWY meningococcal vaccine as a control. The sequenced sample was peripheral blood, obtained 28 days after the second dose of the MenACWY control vaccine.

The CDR3 nucleotides are TGTGCCAGCAGCTCCGGGGGGATGGCCTCCTACGAGCAGTACTTC. Translation: CASSSGGMASYEQYF. The V gene is TRBV11-3, the J gene TRBJ2-7, with 7 nucleotides matching TRBD2. V dropped 4 bases and J dropped 0; count of bases not matched to a gene: 6. Germline CDR1 reads SGHNT; CDR2 reads YENEEA. This CDR3 has 15 residues.